The next 2 T cell receptor beta chains were all read from a single sample in a study of blood T cell repertoires in COVID-19. Method: immunoSEQ multiplex PCR; TCRdb's copy keeps in-frame clones and lacks some. The data show about 220,000 clones, 82% seen once. The sample comprised peripheral blood. The receptors here all came from a woman between 65 and 79 years old with COVID-19, enrolled during active disease.

The CDR3 reads CASSNPGTVHEQYF. CDR3 sequence (DNA): TGCGCCAGCAGCAATCCCGGGACAGTTCACGAGCAGTACTTC. The rearrangement links TRBV5-1 to TRBJ2-7; TRBD1 matches 7 bases. J gave up 5 bases and V 4 bases, and 9 bases lay outside the gene matches. Looked up from germline, CDR1 is SGHRS and CDR2 is YFSETQ. The CDR3 contains 14 residues.

This clone was found once. V and J are TRBV9 and TRBJ2-7; 7 bases fit TRBD1. CDR3 size: 15 residues. The ends lost 0 bases at V and 3 bases at J; junction bases unmatched: 6. Germline V gives CDR1 SGDLS, CDR2 YYNGEE. This CDR3 reads CASSVGQGLNYEQYF. Here the CDR3 DNA reads TGTGCCAGCAGCGTAGGACAGGGCCTGAACTACGAGCAGTACTTC.